This T cell receptor (beta chain) was profiled in a study of CD8 T cells in Susac syndrome. Broader study findings: Only a relatively small number of individuals were included in the TCR sequencing and HLA analysis.

The V gene lost 1 base and the J gene lost 6 bases, with 6 bases spanning the gap. From germline, CDR1 is SEHNR and CDR2 FQNEAQ (reference sequence). The CDR3 is made up of 12 amino acids. Notes on this clonotype: Antigen: not known.

TCR beta was sequenced from blood CD8+ and CD4+ T cells. Healthy donors were controls matched for age and sex. Roughly 0.45 to 1 ug RNA was reverse transcribed with random hexamers. TCRdb independently ran MiXCR on the immunoSEQ multiplex PCR reads; one entry per CDR3 protein. Of nearly 70,000 distinct CDR3 sequences in the sample, approximately 95% were seen once. The TCR originated in a human donor in good health. The chain employs TRBV7-9 and TRBJ1-1, with no clear D. Sequenced material: CD8+ T cells from PBMCs. This CDR3 is CASSLEVPEAFF. The CDR3 DNA reads as TGTGCCAGCAGCTTAGAAGTTCCTGAAGCTTTCTTT.